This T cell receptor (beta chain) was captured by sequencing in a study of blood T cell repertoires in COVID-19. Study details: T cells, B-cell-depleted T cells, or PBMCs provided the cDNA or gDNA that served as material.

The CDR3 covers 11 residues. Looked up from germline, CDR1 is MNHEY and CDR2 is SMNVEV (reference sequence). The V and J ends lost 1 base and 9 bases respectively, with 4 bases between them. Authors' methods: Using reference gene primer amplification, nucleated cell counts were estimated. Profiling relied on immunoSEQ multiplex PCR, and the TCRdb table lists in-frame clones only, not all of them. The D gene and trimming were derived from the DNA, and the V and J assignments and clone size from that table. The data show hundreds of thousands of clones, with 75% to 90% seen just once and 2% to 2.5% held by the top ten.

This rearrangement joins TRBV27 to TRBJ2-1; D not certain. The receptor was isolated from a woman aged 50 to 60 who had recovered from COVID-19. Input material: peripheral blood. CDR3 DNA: TGTGCCAGCAGTTTATACGGTGAGCAGTTCTTC. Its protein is CASSLYGEQFF.